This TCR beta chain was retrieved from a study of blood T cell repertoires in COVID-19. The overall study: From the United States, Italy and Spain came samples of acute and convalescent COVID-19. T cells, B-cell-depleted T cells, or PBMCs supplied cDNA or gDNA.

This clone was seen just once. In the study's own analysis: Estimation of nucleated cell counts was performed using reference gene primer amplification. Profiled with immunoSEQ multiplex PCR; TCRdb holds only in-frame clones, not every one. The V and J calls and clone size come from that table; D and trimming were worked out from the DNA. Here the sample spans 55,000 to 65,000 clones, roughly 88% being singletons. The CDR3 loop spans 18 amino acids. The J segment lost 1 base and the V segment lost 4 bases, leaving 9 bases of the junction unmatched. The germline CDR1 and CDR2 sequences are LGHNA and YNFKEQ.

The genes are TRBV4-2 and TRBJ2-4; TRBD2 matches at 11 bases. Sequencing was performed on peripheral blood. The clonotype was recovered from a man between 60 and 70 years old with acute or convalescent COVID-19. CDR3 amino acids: CASSPTSGREGAKNIQYF. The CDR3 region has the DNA TGTGCCAGCAGCCCTACTAGCGGGAGAGAAGGTGCCAAAAACATTCAGTACTTC.